Each of the 28 T cell receptor beta chains below was sequenced from the same sample in a study of post-analysis software for immune sequencing data. Study observations and caveats: The study found TRBV5-6, TRBV5-1 and TRBV20-1 among five TRBV segments more frequent in patients than controls.

Tagging with unique molecular identifiers was a feature of the TCR beta cDNA libraries. TCRdb analysed the PCR reads with MiXCR anew, one entry per CDR3 protein. The sample contains about 200,000 distinct CDR3 sequences, 29% of which appear only once. The antigens for these receptors are not known. Sequencing was carried out using blood. These receptors all stem from a girl under 18 with multiple sclerosis.

V and J are TRBV10-3 and TRBJ2-3, with TRBD1 matching 7 bases. CDR3 length equals 16 residues. V lost 6 bases and J lost 2; bases outside the gene matches: 11. CDR1 and CDR2 (germline): ENHRY, SYGVKD. In DNA form, the CDR3 reads TGTGCCATCAGCCGGCCGACAGGGTCCCTCACAGATACGCAGTATTTT. As protein: CAISRPTGSLTDTQYF.

This clonotype was seen ten or more times. The chain links TRBV3-1 to TRBJ2-5; D is ambiguous. Judging by the DNA end, TRBJ2-7 fits better; the J call may be wrong. Germline CDR1 and CDR2: LGHDT and YNNKEL (reference sequence). The CDR3 spans 11 residues. Written as DNA, the CDR3 is TGTGCCAGCAGCGGAACATACGAGCAGTACTTC. It specifies CASSGTYEQYF.

Ten or more counts support this clonotype. V usage is TRBV5-1 and J usage is TRBJ2-7, with TRBD1 identical over 10 bases. CDR1 and CDR2 (germline): SGHRS, YFSETQ. The J segment lost 3 bases and the V segment lost 4 bases, leaving 7 bases of the junction unmatched. CDR3 size: 15 residues. CDR3 coding DNA: TGCGCCAGCAGCGCTCCGGGACAGGGGTTCTACGAGCAGTACTTC. Its translation is CASSAPGQGFYEQYF.

CDR3 DNA sequence: TGTGCCAGCAGTAGGACAGGGGGCGATTCACCCCTCCACTTT. Its translation: CASSRTGGDSPLHF. V and J are TRBV12-3 or TRBV12-4 and TRBJ1-6; 11 positions agree with TRBD1. The CDR3 totals 14 residues. With 5 bases clipped from V and 8 bases from J, the junction kept 2 bases outside the gene matches.

The chain carries TRBV20-1 and TRBJ2-3; maybe TRBD2 (5 bases). The CDR3 loop spans 18 amino acids. Germline loops: CDR1 DFQATT, CDR2 SNEGSKA (reference sequence). V was clipped by 0 bases and J by 0 bases, with 19 bases between them. Here the CDR3 reads CSAREGRSGFSSTDTQYF. CDR3 bases: TGCAGTGCTAGAGAAGGACGATCGGGATTCTCTAGCACAGATACGCAGTATTTT.

This chain connects TRBV30 to TRBJ2-1; D perhaps matches TRBD2 (5 bases). The CDR3 loop spans 12 amino acids. Germline CDR1 is GTSNPN and CDR2 is SVGIG (reference sequence). The ends were cut back, 8 bases at V and 12 bases at J, with 20 bases in the middle. The DNA of the CDR3 is TGTGCCGCCCTACAACCAGGAGGTTGGCAGTTCTTC. This encodes CAALQPGGWQFF.

As for this clonotype: This clone may be a read error of a much larger clone one base away. The V and J genes are TRBV6-5 and TRBJ2-3; D remains ambiguous. There are 14 residues in the CDR3. Per germline, CDR1 MNHEY and CDR2 SVGAGI. Trimming pared 2 bases from V and 8 bases from J, leaving 14 bases between. The CDR3 protein is CASSYGLGPGTQYF. The DNA of the CDR3 is TGTGCCAGCAGTTACGGGCTAGGTCCAGGTACGCAGTATTTT.

Regarding this clonotype: One junction end disagrees with the germline gene, perhaps due to a read error. The chain joins TRBV12-3 or TRBV12-4 to TRBJ1-1; TRBD1 is a possible D gene (6 bases). This CDR3 has 16 amino acids. This CDR3 is CAGSLGQTGPGGEAFF. DNA of the CDR3: TGTGCCGGCAGTTTAGGACAGACAGGCCCCGGGGGTGAAGCTTTCTTT.

This CDR3 reads CSARAEAGNQPQHF. The CDR3 DNA sequence: TGCAGTGCTAGAGCTGAGGCAGGGAATCAGCCCCAGCATTTT. This chain joins TRBV20-1 and TRBJ1-5, with a tentative D call TRBD1 (5 bases). Trimming removed 1 base from V and 4 bases from J, with 11 bases in between. Germline V gives CDR1 DFQATT, CDR2 SNEGSKA (reference sequence). The CDR3 length is 14 residues.

Worth noting for this clonotype: One base away lies a much larger clone, so this may be a sequencing read error. The V gene is TRBV5-4, the J gene TRBJ2-7; tentative D call: TRBD1 (5 bases). CDR3 length equals 15 residues. The V gene's germline CDR1 is SGHNT and CDR2 YYREEE (reference sequence). The V gene lost 4 bases and the J gene lost 7 bases, with 21 bases spanning the gap. The CDR3 bases are TGTGCCAGCAGCCCCTACAGGTATGGAGACAATGAGCAGTACTTC. Encoded protein: CASSPYRYGDNEQYF.

CDR3 nucleotides: TGTGCCAGCACAGGTAGCGGGGTCCCCACAGATACGCAGTATTTT. It yields the protein CASTGSGVPTDTQYF. This chain connects TRBV28 to TRBJ2-3, with 8 bases that match TRBD2. The CDR3 is 15 residues long. The V segment lost 7 bases and the J segment 2 bases; nucleotides outside the gene matches: 8. Germline V gives CDR1 MDHEN, CDR2 SYDVKM. The entire variable domain, with the rest obtained from reference TRBV28 and TRBJ2-3, is as follows: DVKVTQSSRYLVKRTGEKVFLECVQDMDHENMFWYRQDPGLGLRLIYFSYDVKMKEKGDIPEGYSVSREKKERFSLILESASTNQTSMYLCASTGSGVPTDTQYFGPGTRLTVL.

This rearrangement joins TRBV28 to TRBJ2-7, with D hard to call. The CDR3 extends over 15 amino acids. Germline V gene lookup returns CDR1 MDHEN and CDR2 SYDVKM. Trimming left V 2 bases short and J 0 bases short, with 11 bases between. CDR3 in DNA: TGTGCCAGCAGTTTAACGGCGGCTAGCTCCTACGAGCAGTACTTC. Translation gives CASSLTAASSYEQYF.

At least ten counts were recorded for this clonotype. V usage is TRBV29-1 and J usage is TRBJ2-5; D might be TRBD1 (6 bases). CDR3 length equals 19 residues. With 2 bases removed from V and 4 bases from J, the gap between germline ends came to 29 bases. CDR1 and CDR2 from the germline V gene are SQVTM and ANQGSEA. The CDR3 nucleotides are TGCAGCGTTGAATCCCGACCCCCGGGGAAACAGGGATGGGGAGAGACCCAGTACTTC. Its translation is CSVESRPPGKQGWGETQYF.

This chain links TRBV9 with TRBJ2-3; weak D call: TRBD2 (5 bases). Trimming removed 3 bases at V and 4 bases at J, with 15 bases between. Germline-derived CDR1 and CDR2 are SGDLS and YYNGEE. The CDR3 consists of 15 residues. CDR3: CASSASGSHADTQYF. CDR3 nucleotide sequence: TGTGCCAGCAGCGCCTCGGGGAGCCACGCAGATACGCAGTATTTT. Together with reference TRBV9 and TRBJ2-3, the CDR3 gives the full variable domain: DSGVTQTPKHLITATGQRVTLRCSPRSGDLSVYWYQQSLDQGLQFLIQYYNGEERAKGNILERFSAQQFPDLHSELNLSSLELGDSALYFCASSASGSHADTQYFGPGTRLTVL.

This clonotype has a count of ten or more. J is TRBJ2-3 and V is TRBV6-1, with D tentatively TRBD2 (6 bases). The CDR3 length is 18 residues. The V end lost 6 bases, the J end lost 2 bases, and 24 bases lay between the germline ends. Germline V gene sequence: CDR1 MNHNS, CDR2 SASEGT. CDR3 amino acids: CASSHGGHGGFYTDTQYF. The CDR3 DNA reads as TGTGCCAGCAGCCATGGCGGCCATGGGGGGTTTTACACAGATACGCAGTATTTT.

This clonotype was counted a single time. A read error may be the cause here, since a much bigger clone is one base away. V usage is TRBV7-2 and J usage is TRBJ2-5; 10 positions agree with TRBD2. J was trimmed by 2 bases and V by 1 base; bases with no gene match: 1. CDR3 length: 15 amino acids. Per the germline V gene, CDR1 is SGHTA and CDR2 is FQGNSA. Here the CDR3 reads CASSLVSGRQETQYF. The CDR3 nucleotides are TGTGCCAGCAGCTTAGTTAGCGGGAGGCAAGAGACCCAGTACTTC. The full variable domain, its missing parts supplied by reference TRBV7-2 and TRBJ2-5, is GAGVSQSPSNKVTEKGKDVELRCDPISGHTALYWYRQSLGQGLEFLIYFQGNSAPDKSGLPSDRFSAERTGGSVSTLTIQRTQQEDSAVYLCASSLVSGRQETQYFGPGTRLLVL.

In the case of this clonotype: A clone one base away is much larger, so this may be a read error. The J gene is TRBJ2-7, the V gene TRBV5-1, with 10 bases matching TRBD1. The CDR3 has 16 amino acids. Germline loops: CDR1 SGHRS, CDR2 YFSETQ. J lost 6 bases, V lost 0 bases, and 9 bases had no gene match. CDR3 bases: TGCGCCAGCAGCTTGGCCTTTGGACAGGGGGACGGCGAGCAGTACTTC. It encodes CASSLAFGQGDGEQYF.

This clonotype was observed at least ten times. The gene calls are TRBV29-1 and TRBJ2-7; 12 positions agree with TRBD2. Germline CDR1 and CDR2: SQVTM and ANQGSEA. CDR3 length: 14 residues. V gave up 3 bases and J gave up 4 bases; unmatched junction bases: 4. The CDR3 DNA reads TGCAGCGTTGACGGACTAGCGGGATCGTACGAGCAGTACTTC. Translating gives CSVDGLAGSYEQYF.

The chain uses TRBV12-3 or TRBV12-4 and TRBJ1-4; the match to TRBD1 covers 7 bases. The J segment lost 5 bases and the V segment lost 7 bases, leaving 7 bases of the junction unmatched. The CDR3 is made up of 14 amino acids. The CDR3 DNA follows: TGTGCCAGCACCCCGGGACAGCCGAATGAAAAACTGTTTTTT. This sequence encodes CASTPGQPNEKLFF.

This clonotype has ten or more counts. The V and J genes are TRBV12-3 or TRBV12-4 and TRBJ1-6; D is uncertain. V gave up 2 bases and J gave up 3 bases, with 8 bases separating them. The CDR3 runs to 15 residues. The CDR3 loop reads CASSLSQNYNSPLHF. As DNA, the CDR3 is TGTGCCAGCAGTTTAAGCCAGAACTATAATTCACCCCTCCACTTT.

This clonotype occurred a few times. The rearrangement links TRBV14 to TRBJ2-2; 7 bases are shared with TRBD1. Germline lookup yields CDR1 SGHDN and CDR2 FVKESK. Unmatched junction bases numbered 2, after V lost 4 bases and J lost 0 bases. The CDR3 extends over 15 amino acids. The CDR3 DNA reads as TGTGCCAGCAGCCGACAGGGACCGAACACCGGGGAGCTGTTTTTT. Encoded protein: CASSRQGPNTGELFF.

The rearrangement uses TRBV3-1 and TRBJ1-2; D ambiguous. The germline gives CDR1 LGHDT, CDR2 YNNKEL (reference sequence). V was shortened by 4 bases and J by 6 bases, with 12 bases between the two germline ends. The CDR3 has 13 amino acids. This CDR3 reads CASSPGSRDGYTF. The CDR3 region has the DNA TGTGCCAGCAGCCCCGGGTCTCGAGATGGCTACACCTTC. Using reference TRBV3-1 and TRBJ1-2 for the parts outside the CDR3, the full variable domain is DTAVSQTPKYLVTQMGNDKSIKCEQNLGHDTMYWYKQDSKKFLKIMFSYNNKELIINETVPNRFSPKSPDKAHLNLHINSLELGDSAVYFCASSPGSRDGYTFGSGTRLTVV.

This clonotype was counted ten times or more. The chain employs TRBV7-2 and TRBJ2-6; D unresolved. The germline CDR1 and CDR2 sequences are SGHTA and FQGNSA. Trimming stripped 1 base from V and 0 bases from J, with 10 bases between. The CDR3 length is 17 residues. Here the CDR3 reads CASSLGFRASGANVLTF. DNA for the CDR3: TGTGCCAGCAGCTTAGGGTTTAGAGCCTCTGGGGCCAACGTCCTGACTTTC.

The sample holds one count of this clonotype. The chain has TRBV20-1 and TRBJ2-3; D is unclear. Trimming removed 4 bases from V and 2 bases from J, with 10 bases in between. The CDR3 contains 13 residues. Per germline, CDR1 DFQATT and CDR2 SNEGSKA (reference sequence). Written as DNA, the CDR3 is TGCAGTGCTATTTACCTAAACACAGATACGCAGTATTTT. As protein: CSAIYLNTDTQYF.

Ten or more counts support this clonotype. The J gene is TRBJ1-2, the V gene TRBV12-3 or TRBV12-4; the D is unclear. Between the trimmed V and J ends, which lost 10 bases and 5 bases, there was a span of 17 bases. The CDR3 length is 13 residues. CDR3: CATRQEGFYGYTF. The CDR3 DNA follows: TGTGCCACCCGACAAGAAGGATTTTATGGCTACACCTTC.

For this clonotype: A read error may account for a junction end that differs from germline. J is TRBJ2-6 and V is TRBV30, with a weak D call TRBD1 (5 bases). CDR3 length: 17 amino acids. Germline V gene sequence: CDR1 GTSNPN, CDR2 SVGIG (reference sequence). CDR3 DNA sequence: TGTGCCTGGAGTGTCAGCAGGACCAAGTCTGGGGCCAACGTCCGGACTTTC. Amino acids: CAWSVSRTKSGANVRTF.

With respect to this clonotype: Because it lacks the conserved phenylalanine or tryptophan at the end, this CDR3 is likely a read error. This sequence joins TRBV3-1 and TRBJ2-5; 8 bases line up with TRBD2. J lost 2 bases, V lost 3 bases, and 2 bases had no gene match. The CDR3 is 14 amino acids. In germline, CDR1 is LGHDT, CDR2 YNNKEL (reference sequence). The CDR3 sequence is CASSQGLEQETQYG. Written as DNA, the CDR3 is TGTGCCAGCAGCCAGGGACTAGAACAAGAGACCCAGTACGGC.

The chain is built from TRBV20-1 and TRBJ2-5, with 7 positions matching TRBD2. The CDR3 loop spans 13 amino acids. J was trimmed by 5 bases and V by 6 bases; bases with no gene match: 9. Per germline, CDR1 DFQATT and CDR2 SNEGSKA (reference sequence). The DNA of the CDR3 is TGCAGTGCCCTACGGGGGGTGAGGGAGACCCAGTACTTC. As protein: CSALRGVRETQYF.